This TCR beta chain was retrieved from a study of regulatory T cells in long-lasting Graves disease. Researchers made TCR beta libraries by using iRepertoire HTBI primers and running Arm-PCR on CDR3 regions. TCRdb called the multiplex PCR reads again in MiXCR, with one record for every CDR3 protein. The sample includes 550,000 to 650,000 distinct CDR3 sequences, 15% to 20% of them seen just once. The study, taken as a whole, reports: Persistent disease was associated with favored TRBV28 usage and with favored use of TRBJ1-2 and TRBJ2-5.

Stated time point: newly diagnosed GD, antithyroid drugs for less than 3 months. RNA from PBMCs was the source of the TCR library. American Thyroid Association guidelines served as the basis for diagnosing Graves' disease. This clonotype was detected ten times or more. What it binds is not known. Germline V gene sequence: CDR1 GTSNPN, CDR2 SVGIG (reference sequence). This CDR3 has 17 amino acids. The junction had 12 bases not matched to a gene; V was cut back by 0 bases and J by 2 bases. These data were also reused for a study on T cells in Graves' hyperthyroidism and ophthalmopathy. That report adds: HTBI primers were employed in a first-round RT-PCR of the TCR CDR3. Peripheral blood also featured most of the thyroid clonotypes expanded above 0.001.

The J gene is TRBJ1-2, the V gene TRBV30; the match to TRBD1 covers 7 bases. This clonotype was obtained from a man aged 18 to 29 with Graves disease. Sequenced here: peripheral blood mononuclear cells (PBMCs), sampled at new diagnosis, from a patient treated with antithyroid drugs. CDR3 sequence: CAWSVVQGSPPNYGYTF. As DNA, the CDR3 is TGTGCCTGGAGTGTAGTACAGGGGTCCCCTCCCAACTATGGCTACACCTTC. The whole variable domain, filled in from reference TRBV30 and TRBJ1-2, reads SQTIHQWPATLVQPVGSPLSLECTVEGTSNPNLYWYRQAAGRGLQLLFYSVGIGQISSEVPQNLSASRPQDRQFILSSKKLLLSDSGFYLCAWSVVQGSPPNYGYTFGSGTRLTVV.